The 28 T cell receptor beta chains below come from one sample, sequenced in a study of blood T cell repertoires in COVID-19. Clones were read by immunoSEQ multiplex PCR, and TCRdb kept only the in-frame ones, dropping some. Among about 320,000 clones listed, 65% to 90% were seen once. Sequencing input: PBMCs or T cells enriched from blood (not recorded which). Source of these receptors: a woman between 18 and 29 years old who had recovered from COVID-19.

This clone was detected only a few times. This rearrangement joins TRBV6-1 to TRBJ1-1; 12 positions agree with TRBD1. Trimming removed 1 base from V and 8 bases from J; junction bases left unmatched: 5. The CDR3 covers 15 residues. Germline V CDR1 and CDR2: MNHNS, SASEGT. CDR3 amino acids: CASSEDGTGGSEAFF. In nucleotides, the CDR3 is TGTGCCAGCAGTGAAGACGGGACAGGGGGCTCAGAAGCTTTCTTT.

This sequence joins TRBV2 and TRBJ1-4; D might be TRBD1 (6 bases). The CDR3 loop spans 15 amino acids. From germline, CDR1 is SNHLY and CDR2 FYNNEI. The V end lost 4 bases, the J end lost 7 bases, and 16 bases lay between the germline ends. The CDR3 DNA reads as TGTGCCAGCAGTGCTACCGGGACACCGGGTGAAAAACTGTTTTTT. It translates to CASSATGTPGEKLFF. The full variable domain, with the rest looked up from reference TRBV2 and TRBJ1-4, is EPEVTQTPSHQVTQMGQEVILRCVPISNHLYFYWYRQILGQKVEFLVSFYNNEISEKSEIFDDQFSVERPDGSNFTLKIRSTKLEDSAMYFCASSATGTPGEKLFFGSGTQLSVL.

The chain employs TRBV6-5 and TRBJ2-7; TRBD1 aligns across 8 bases. V was pared by 3 bases and J by 6 bases, with 10 bases of the junction left unmatched. The CDR3 has 15 residues. Germline V lookup: CDR1 MNHEY, CDR2 SVGAGI. Here the CDR3 reads CASSYDPTGESEQYF. The CDR3 nucleotides are TGTGCCAGCAGTTATGACCCGACAGGGGAGTCCGAGCAGTACTTC.

CDR3 in DNA: TGTGCCAGCAGTTCCCTGGGAGCGGGGGCGTACAATGAGCAGTTCTTC. The encoded protein is CASSSLGAGAYNEQFF. The V and J genes are TRBV27 and TRBJ2-1; 8 nucleotides agree with TRBD2. This CDR3 has 16 amino acids. J gave up 4 bases and V 4 bases, and 9 bases lay outside the gene matches. Germline-derived CDR1 and CDR2 are MNHEY and SMNVEV (reference sequence).

This rearrangement joins TRBV10-2 to TRBJ1-4; tentative D call: TRBD1 (5 bases). CDR1 and CDR2 from the germline V gene are WSHSY and SAAADI. CDR3 length equals 13 residues. V dropped 3 bases and J dropped 10 bases, with 12 bases sitting between them. The CDR3 DNA follows: TGCGCCAGCAGTGAAGCCGGGGGTATAAAACTGTTTTTT. Residues: CASSEAGGIKLFF.

The V call is TRBV27, the J call TRBJ1-1; D remains unclear. The germline CDR1 and CDR2 sequences are MNHEY and SMNVEV (reference sequence). This CDR3 is built from 13 residues. Trimming cost V 6 bases and J 1 base, with 9 bases left between them. The chain's CDR3 is CASRRARNTEAFF. The CDR3, as DNA: TGTGCCAGCAGGAGGGCGCGGAACACTGAAGCTTTCTTT.

This chain's CDR3 is CASGLWEYSNQPQHF. The DNA of the CDR3 is TGTGCTAGTGGTTTGTGGGAGTATAGCAATCAGCCCCAGCATTTT. The chain couples TRBV12-5 to TRBJ1-5, with no clear D. Trimming took 2 bases from V and 0 from J, leaving 8 bases between them. The CDR3 sequence is 15 residues long. Germline V CDR1 and CDR2: LGHNT, FRNRAP.

J is TRBJ2-1 and V is TRBV14; a possible D gene is TRBD2 (5 bases). V was clipped by 1 base and J by 5 bases, with 12 bases between them. Germline CDR1 and CDR2: SGHDN and FVKESK. The CDR3 is 15 residues long. In nucleotides, the CDR3 is TGTGCCAGCAGCCAAGTCCATTACGGGGACAATGAGCAGTTCTTC. Translated: CASSQVHYGDNEQFF.

The chain recombines TRBV6-1 with TRBJ1-5; no firm D call. CDR1 is MNHNS and CDR2 is SASEGT in the germline V gene. The CDR3 runs 13 residues. Trimming took 2 bases from V and 6 from J, leaving 8 bases between them. CDR3 coding DNA: TGTGCCAGCAGTGAATTGGAGGGTCAGCCCCAGCATTTT. Protein sequence: CASSELEGQPQHF.

V is TRBV6-6 and J is TRBJ2-2; D unresolved. The CDR3 covers 14 residues. The germline gives CDR1 MNHNY, CDR2 SVGAGI (reference sequence). Trimming cost V 3 bases and J 3 bases, with 8 bases left between them. In nucleotides, the CDR3 is TGTGCCAGCAGTTATCCTTCAGACACCGGGGAGCTGTTTTTT. It is translated as CASSYPSDTGELFF.

The chain employs TRBV27 and TRBJ2-2; TRBD1 matches 8 bases. Germline loops: CDR1 MNHEY, CDR2 SMNVEV (reference sequence). The CDR3 has 17 amino acids. V lost 6 bases to trimming and J lost 8 bases; unmatched junction nucleotides: 17. This chain's CDR3 is CASRLNRGRLDLGELFF. The CDR3 nucleotides are TGTGCCAGCAGGCTTAACAGGGGGAGATTGGATTTGGGGGAGCTGTTTTTT.

This chain uses TRBV7-8 with TRBJ2-3; 7 bases align to TRBD2. The CDR3 totals 15 residues. CDR1 is SGHVS, CDR2 FQNEAQ, per germline. Trimming at V came to 4 bases and at J to 0 bases, leaving 4 bases not matched to a gene. CDR3 residues: CASSSSGASTDTQYF. CDR3 DNA: TGTGCCAGCAGCTCTAGCGGTGCTAGCACAGATACGCAGTATTTT.

The J gene is TRBJ2-1, the V gene TRBV9, with TRBD2 identical over 7 bases. The CDR3 consists of 15 residues. J gave up 8 bases and V 4 bases, and 12 bases lay outside the gene matches. Germline loops: CDR1 SGDLS, CDR2 YYNGEE. The CDR3 region is CASSPTLVGGDEQFF. CDR3 in DNA: TGTGCCAGCAGCCCAACCCTCGTGGGAGGGGATGAGCAGTTCTTC.

The rearrangement links TRBV6-2 or TRBV6-3 to TRBJ1-5, with 8 bases matching TRBD1. Looked up from germline, CDR1 is MNHEY and CDR2 is SVGEGT. This CDR3 is built from 14 residues. J gave up 5 bases and V 5 bases, and 5 bases lay outside the gene matches. As DNA, the CDR3 is TGTGCCAGCAGTACCGGACAGGGTTATCAGCCCCAGCATTTT. This sequence encodes CASSTGQGYQPQHF.

The chain links TRBV5-1 to TRBJ1-1; TRBD1 matches at 8 bases. Trimming removed 4 bases from V and 3 bases from J; junction bases left unmatched: 2. The germline gives CDR1 SGHRS, CDR2 YFSETQ. This CDR3 is built from 13 residues. The chain's CDR3 is CASSGQGDTEAFF. CDR3 in DNA: TGCGCCAGCAGCGGACAGGGAGACACTGAAGCTTTCTTT.

The chain links TRBV4-1 to TRBJ2-7, with TRBD2 matching 7 bases. Trimming cost V 3 bases and J 5 bases; bases outside gene matches: 10. This CDR3 contains 15 residues. Germline V gene data show CDR1 as MGHRA and CDR2 as YSYEKL. CDR3 sequence (DNA): TGCGCCAGCAGCCATGTGGGGGGGAACTTGCACGAGCAGTACTTC. Its protein is CASSHVGGNLHEQYF.

This chain's CDR3 is CASGLAGGTEAFF. In DNA form, the CDR3 reads TGTGCTAGTGGTTTAGCTGGGGGGACTGAAGCTTTCTTT. The gene calls are TRBV12-5 and TRBJ1-1; TRBD1 is a possible D gene (5 bases). The ends were cut back, 3 bases at V and 5 bases at J, with 10 bases in the middle. This CDR3 comprises 13 residues. The germline CDR1 and CDR2 sequences are LGHNT and FRNRAP.

The sample holds a few counts of this clone. The CDR3 sequence: CASSLQGDTMKGYTF. The CDR3 DNA reads as TGTGCCAGCAGCTTACAAGGGGATACGATGAAAGGCTACACCTTC. The chain recombines TRBV7-3 with TRBJ1-2; possible D gene TRBD1, 5 bases. V lost 2 bases and J 8 bases, leaving 18 bases between the germline ends. Germline CDR1 is SGHTA and CDR2 is FQGTGA. CDR3 size: 15 residues.

The chain joins TRBV19 to TRBJ1-2, with 8 bases that match TRBD1. The J segment lost 4 bases and the V segment lost 3 bases, leaving 4 bases of the junction unmatched. Germline CDR1 reads LNHDA; CDR2 reads SQIVND (reference sequence). The CDR3 totals 14 residues. CDR3 nucleotide sequence: TGTGCCAGTAGTATGACAGGGGTTATCTATGGCTACACCTTC. Encoded protein: CASSMTGVIYGYTF.

This clone was seen a single time. The chain links TRBV13 to TRBJ2-7; possibly TRBD1 for D (5 bases). Deletions cut 1 base from V and 2 bases from J, with 6 bases between. The CDR3 loop spans 13 amino acids. Germline V gives CDR1 PRHDT, CDR2 FYEKMQ (reference sequence). The CDR3 region is CASSLARAYEQYF. CDR3 sequence (DNA): TGTGCCAGCAGCTTAGCCAGGGCCTACGAGCAGTACTTC.

V and J are TRBV9 and TRBJ2-5; 10 bases are a match to TRBD2. Looked up from germline, CDR1 is SGDLS and CDR2 is YYNGEE. The CDR3 spans 19 residues. V shed 0 bases and J 5 bases; nucleotides not matched to a gene: 16. CDR3 residues: CASSVGPASGGPLWETQYF. CDR3 in DNA: TGTGCCAGCAGCGTAGGACCCGCTAGCGGGGGCCCCTTGTGGGAGACCCAGTACTTC.

The rearrangement joins TRBV28 to TRBJ2-1, with TRBD1 identical over 9 bases. CDR3 size: 15 residues. V trimming: 6 bases; J trimming: 6 bases; junction bases outside the gene matches: 9. Germline assignment: CDR1 MDHEN and CDR2 SYDVKM. The CDR3 is CASSSAGQGTNEQFF. Written as DNA, the CDR3 is TGTGCCAGCAGCTCTGCCGGACAGGGGACCAATGAGCAGTTCTTC.

V is TRBV24-1 and J is TRBJ2-2, with 9 bases fitting TRBD1. Unmatched junction bases numbered 5, after V lost 3 bases and J lost 4 bases. Germline V gives CDR1 KGHDR, CDR2 SFDVKD. The CDR3 covers 16 residues. CDR3 residues: CATSDAGTGITGELFF. CDR3 bases: TGTGCCACCAGTGATGCCGGGACAGGGATCACCGGGGAGCTGTTTTTT.

The J gene is TRBJ2-2, the V gene TRBV19; 8 bases match TRBD1. Losses at the gene ends were 1 base for V and 3 bases for J; bases not matched to a gene: 4. Germline assignment: CDR1 LNHDA and CDR2 SQIVND (reference sequence). CDR3 length: 16 residues. The CDR3 DNA reads TGTGCCAGTAGTATAGGGACAGGGTATTACACCGGGGAGCTGTTTTTT. As protein: CASSIGTGYYTGELFF.

This clone was seen only a few times. The rearrangement joins TRBV7-9 to TRBJ2-1; no clear D. The V end was cut by 8 bases, the J end by 7 bases, with 18 bases between. From germline, CDR1 is SEHNR and CDR2 FQNEAQ (reference sequence). This CDR3 has 14 amino acids. The CDR3 coding sequence is TGTGCCAGCGGAAAGCCAGCCGAGGTGAATGAGCAGTTCTTC. Protein: CASGKPAEVNEQFF.

The chain is built from TRBV5-1 and TRBJ2-7; D remains unclear. The CDR3 is 13 residues long. CDR1 is SGHRS and CDR2 is YFSETQ in the germline V gene. Trimming took off 2 bases at V and 0 bases at J, with 6 bases between the two ends. Here the CDR3 DNA reads TGCGCCAGCAGCTTAACCAGCTCCTACGAGCAGTACTTC. As protein: CASSLTSSYEQYF.

The chain combines TRBV19 with TRBJ2-2; no reliable D call. The CDR3 runs to 16 residues. Germline V gene data show CDR1 as LNHDA and CDR2 as SQIVND (reference sequence). Trimming cost V 3 bases and J 5 bases, with 16 bases left between them. CDR3: CASSMRQISRTGELFF. The CDR3 nucleotides read TGTGCCAGTAGTATGAGGCAGATCTCTAGAACCGGGGAGCTGTTTTTT.

The chain uses TRBV11-3 and TRBJ2-3; 8 nucleotides line up with TRBD2. The CDR3 spans 16 residues. Germline V gives CDR1 SGHNT, CDR2 YENEEA. The ends lost 1 base at V and 0 bases at J; junction bases unmatched: 3. CDR3 nucleotide sequence: TGTGCCAGCAGCTTAGGGACTAGCCCTAGCACAGATACGCAGTATTTT. Its protein is CASSLGTSPSTDTQYF. The variable domain in full, with the rest retrieved from reference TRBV11-3 and TRBJ2-3, is EAGVVQSPRYKIIEKKQPVAFWCNPISGHNTLYWYLQNLGQGPELLIRYENEEAVDDSQLPKDRFSAERLKGVDSTLKIQPAELGDSAVYLCASSLGTSPSTDTQYFGPGTRLTVL.